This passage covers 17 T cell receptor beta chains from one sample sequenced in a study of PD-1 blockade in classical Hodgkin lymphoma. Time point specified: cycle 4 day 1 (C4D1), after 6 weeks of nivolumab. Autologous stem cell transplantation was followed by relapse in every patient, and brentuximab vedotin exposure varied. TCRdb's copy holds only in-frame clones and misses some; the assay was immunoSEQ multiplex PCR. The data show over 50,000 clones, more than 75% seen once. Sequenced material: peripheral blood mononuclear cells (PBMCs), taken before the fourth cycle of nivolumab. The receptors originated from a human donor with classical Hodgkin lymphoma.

In nucleotides, the CDR3 is TGTGCCAGTAGTATACTGGCGCCCGGAAACACCATATATTTT. Its translation is CASSILAPGNTIYF. The chain is built from TRBV19 and TRBJ1-3; D not resolved. Germline lookup yields CDR1 LNHDA and CDR2 SQIVND (reference sequence). This CDR3 region has 14 residues. V was pared by 2 bases and J by 4 bases, with 9 bases between.

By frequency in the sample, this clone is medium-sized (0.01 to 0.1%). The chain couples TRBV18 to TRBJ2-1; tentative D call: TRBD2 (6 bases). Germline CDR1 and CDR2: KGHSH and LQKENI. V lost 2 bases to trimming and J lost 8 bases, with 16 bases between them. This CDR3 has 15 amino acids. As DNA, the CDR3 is TGTGCCAGCTCACCAAATCGACTAGGGTGGGATGAGCAGTTCTTC. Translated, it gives CASSPNRLGWDEQFF.

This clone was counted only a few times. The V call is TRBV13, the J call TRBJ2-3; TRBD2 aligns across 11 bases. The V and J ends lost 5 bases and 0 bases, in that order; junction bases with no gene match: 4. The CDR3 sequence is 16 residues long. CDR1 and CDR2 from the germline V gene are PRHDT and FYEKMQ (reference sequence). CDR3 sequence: CASSNRLAGSTDTQYF. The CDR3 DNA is TGTGCCAGCAGCAATCGACTAGCGGGGAGCACAGATACGCAGTATTTT. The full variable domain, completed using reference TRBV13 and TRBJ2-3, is AAGVIQSPRHLIKEKRETATLKCYPIPRHDTVYWYQQGPGQDPQFLISFYEKMQSDKGSIPDRFSAQQFSDYHSELNMSSLELGDSALYFCASSNRLAGSTDTQYFGPGTRLTVL.

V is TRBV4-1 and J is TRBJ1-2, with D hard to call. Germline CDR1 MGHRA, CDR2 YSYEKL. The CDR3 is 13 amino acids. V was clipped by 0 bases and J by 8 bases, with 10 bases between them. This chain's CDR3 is CASSQESEMGYTF. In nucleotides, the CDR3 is TGCGCCAGCAGCCAAGAATCGGAGATGGGCTACACCTTC.

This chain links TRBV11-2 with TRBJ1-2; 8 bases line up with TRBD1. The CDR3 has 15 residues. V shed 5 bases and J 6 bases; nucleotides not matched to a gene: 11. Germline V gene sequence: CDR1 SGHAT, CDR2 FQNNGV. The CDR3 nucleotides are TGTGCCAGCAGCCAAGACAGGGGAGGACGGGATGGCTACACCTTC. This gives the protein CASSQDRGGRDGYTF.

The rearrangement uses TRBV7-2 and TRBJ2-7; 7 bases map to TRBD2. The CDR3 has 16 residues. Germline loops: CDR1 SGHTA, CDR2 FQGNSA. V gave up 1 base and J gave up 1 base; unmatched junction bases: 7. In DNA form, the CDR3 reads TGTGCCAGCAGCTTAGTAGCAACTAGCGTATCCTACGAGCAGTACTTC. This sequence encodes CASSLVATSVSYEQYF.

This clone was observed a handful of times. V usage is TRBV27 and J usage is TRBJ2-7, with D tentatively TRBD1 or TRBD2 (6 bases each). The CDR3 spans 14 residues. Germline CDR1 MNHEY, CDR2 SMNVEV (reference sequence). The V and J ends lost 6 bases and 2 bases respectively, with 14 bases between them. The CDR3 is CASRAGGGAYEQYF. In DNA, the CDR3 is TGTGCCAGCAGGGCCGGGGGCGGGGCCTACGAGCAGTACTTC.

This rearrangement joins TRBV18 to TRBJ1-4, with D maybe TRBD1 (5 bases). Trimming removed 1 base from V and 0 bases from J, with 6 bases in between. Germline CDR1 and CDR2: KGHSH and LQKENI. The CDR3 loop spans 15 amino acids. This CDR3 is CASSPRGTTNEKLFF. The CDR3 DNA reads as TGTGCCAGCTCACCACGGGGGACAACTAATGAAAAACTGTTTTTT.

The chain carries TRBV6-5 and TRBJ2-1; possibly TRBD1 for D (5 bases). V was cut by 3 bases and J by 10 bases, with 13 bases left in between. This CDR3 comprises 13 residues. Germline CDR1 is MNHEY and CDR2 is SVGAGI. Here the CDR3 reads CASSYLGAGEQFF. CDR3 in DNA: TGTGCCAGCAGTTATCTTGGGGCCGGGGAGCAGTTCTTC.

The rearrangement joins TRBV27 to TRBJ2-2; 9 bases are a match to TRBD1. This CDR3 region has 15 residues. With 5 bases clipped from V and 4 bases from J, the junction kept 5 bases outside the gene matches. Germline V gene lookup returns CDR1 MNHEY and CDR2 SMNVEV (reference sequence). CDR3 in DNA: TGTGCCAGCAGTCCCGGGACAGGGATCACCGGGGAGCTGTTTTTT. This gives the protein CASSPGTGITGELFF.

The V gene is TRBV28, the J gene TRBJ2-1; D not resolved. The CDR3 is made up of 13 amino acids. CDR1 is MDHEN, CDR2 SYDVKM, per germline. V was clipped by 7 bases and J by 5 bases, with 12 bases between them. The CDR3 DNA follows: TGTGCCAGCAACAGAGTACCCCACAATGAGCAGTTCTTC. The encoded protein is CASNRVPHNEQFF.

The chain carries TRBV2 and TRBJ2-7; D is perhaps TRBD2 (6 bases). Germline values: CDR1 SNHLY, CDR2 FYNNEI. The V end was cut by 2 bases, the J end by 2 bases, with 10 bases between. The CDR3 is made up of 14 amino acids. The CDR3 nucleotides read TGTGCCAGCAGTGAAACCGGCGGGGCCTACGAGCAGTACTTC. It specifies CASSETGGAYEQYF.

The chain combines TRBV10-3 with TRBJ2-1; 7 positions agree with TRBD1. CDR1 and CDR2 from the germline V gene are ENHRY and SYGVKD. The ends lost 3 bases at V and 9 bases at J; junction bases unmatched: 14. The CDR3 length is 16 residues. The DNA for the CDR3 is TGTGCCATCAGTGACTCACGACAGGGTCGGACGGGTGAGCAGTTCTTC. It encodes CAISDSRQGRTGEQFF.

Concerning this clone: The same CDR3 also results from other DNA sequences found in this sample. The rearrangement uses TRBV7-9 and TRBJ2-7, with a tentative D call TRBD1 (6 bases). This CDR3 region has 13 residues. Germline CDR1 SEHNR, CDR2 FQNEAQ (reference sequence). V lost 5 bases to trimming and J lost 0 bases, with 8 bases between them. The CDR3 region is CASSPDSSYEQYF. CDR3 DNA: TGTGCCAGCAGCCCGGACAGCTCCTACGAGCAGTACTTC.

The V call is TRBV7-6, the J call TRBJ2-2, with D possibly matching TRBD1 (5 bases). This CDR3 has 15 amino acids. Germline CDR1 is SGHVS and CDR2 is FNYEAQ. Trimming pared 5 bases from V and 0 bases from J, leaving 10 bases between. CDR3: CASSPQGANTGELFF. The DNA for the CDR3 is TGTGCCAGCAGCCCGCAGGGTGCGAACACCGGGGAGCTGTTTTTT. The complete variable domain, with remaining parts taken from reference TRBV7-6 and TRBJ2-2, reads GAGVSQSPRYKVTKRGQDVALRCDPISGHVSLYWYRQALGQGPEFLTYFNYEAQQDKSGLPNDRFSAERPEGSISTLTIQRTEQRDSAMYRCASSPQGANTGELFFGEGSRLTVL.

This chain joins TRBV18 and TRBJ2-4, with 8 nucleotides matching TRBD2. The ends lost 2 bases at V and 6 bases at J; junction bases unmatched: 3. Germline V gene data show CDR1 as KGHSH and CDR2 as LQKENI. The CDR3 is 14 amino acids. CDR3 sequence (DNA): TGTGCCAGCTCACCAGGGGCGGGAGGAAACATTCAGTACTTC. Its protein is CASSPGAGGNIQYF.

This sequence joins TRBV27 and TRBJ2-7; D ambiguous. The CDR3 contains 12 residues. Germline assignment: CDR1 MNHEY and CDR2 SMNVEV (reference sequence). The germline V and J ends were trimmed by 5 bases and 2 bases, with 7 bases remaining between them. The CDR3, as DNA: TGTGCCAGCAGTCCCGGTCCCTACGAGCAGTACTTC. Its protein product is CASSPGPYEQYF.